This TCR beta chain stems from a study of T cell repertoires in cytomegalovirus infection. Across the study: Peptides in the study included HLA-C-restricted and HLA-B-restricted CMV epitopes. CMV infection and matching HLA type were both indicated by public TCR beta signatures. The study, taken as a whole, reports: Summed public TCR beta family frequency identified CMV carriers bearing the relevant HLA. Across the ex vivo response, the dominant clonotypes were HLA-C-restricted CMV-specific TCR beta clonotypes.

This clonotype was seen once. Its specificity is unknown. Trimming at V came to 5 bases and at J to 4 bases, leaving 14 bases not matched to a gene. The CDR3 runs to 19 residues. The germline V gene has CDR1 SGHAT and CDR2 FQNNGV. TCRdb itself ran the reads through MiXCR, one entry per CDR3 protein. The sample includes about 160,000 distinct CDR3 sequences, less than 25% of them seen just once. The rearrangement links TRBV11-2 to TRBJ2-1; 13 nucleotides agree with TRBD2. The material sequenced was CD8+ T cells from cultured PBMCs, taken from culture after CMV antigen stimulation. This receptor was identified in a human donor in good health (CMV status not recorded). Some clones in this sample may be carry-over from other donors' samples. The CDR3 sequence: CASSQLAGGHPPLYNEQFF. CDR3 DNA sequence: TGTGCCAGCAGCCAACTAGCGGGGGGGCACCCACCCTTGTACAATGAGCAGTTCTTC. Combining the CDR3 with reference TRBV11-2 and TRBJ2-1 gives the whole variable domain EAGVAQSPRYKIIEKRQSVAFWCNPISGHATLYWYQQILGQGPKLLIQFQNNGVVDDSQLPKDRFSAERLKGVDSTLKIQPAKLEDSAVYLCASSQLAGGHPPLYNEQFFGPGTRLTVL.